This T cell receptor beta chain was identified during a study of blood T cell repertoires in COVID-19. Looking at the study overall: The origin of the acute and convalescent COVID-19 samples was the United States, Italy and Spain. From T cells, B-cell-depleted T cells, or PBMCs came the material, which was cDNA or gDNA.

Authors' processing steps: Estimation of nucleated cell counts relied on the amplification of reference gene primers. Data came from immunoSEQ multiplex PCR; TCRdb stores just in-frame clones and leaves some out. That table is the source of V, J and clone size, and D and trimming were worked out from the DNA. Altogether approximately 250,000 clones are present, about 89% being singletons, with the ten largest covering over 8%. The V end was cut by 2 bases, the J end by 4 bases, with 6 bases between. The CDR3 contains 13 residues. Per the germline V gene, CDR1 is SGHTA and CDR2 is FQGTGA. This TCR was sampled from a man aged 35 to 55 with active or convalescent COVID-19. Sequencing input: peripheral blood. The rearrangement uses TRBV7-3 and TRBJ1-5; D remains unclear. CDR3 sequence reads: CASSLDGNQPQHF. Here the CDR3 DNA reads TGTGCCAGCAGCTTAGACGGGAATCAGCCCCAGCATTTT.